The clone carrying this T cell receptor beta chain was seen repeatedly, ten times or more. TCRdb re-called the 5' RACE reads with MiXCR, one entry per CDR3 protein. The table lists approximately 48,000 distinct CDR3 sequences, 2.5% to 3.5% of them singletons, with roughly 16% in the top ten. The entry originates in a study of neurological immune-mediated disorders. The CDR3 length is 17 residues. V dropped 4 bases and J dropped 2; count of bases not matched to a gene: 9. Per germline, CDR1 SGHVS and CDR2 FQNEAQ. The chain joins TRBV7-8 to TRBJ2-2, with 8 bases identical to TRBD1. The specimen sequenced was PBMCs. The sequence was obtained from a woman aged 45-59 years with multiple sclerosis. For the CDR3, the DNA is TGTGCCAGCAGCTCCCCCGGACAGGGATATAACACCGGGGAGCTGTTTTTT. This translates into CASSSPGQGYNTGELFF.